This note documents a single TCR beta chain sequence. Its antigen remains undetermined. Per-base quality was not reported, and no clone a single base away is much larger than it. The library was generated by the immunoSEQ multiplex PCR assay. The multiplex PCR relied on a mix of 60 forward primers for TCR Vbeta segments and 13 reverse primers for TCR Jbeta segments. The CDR3 region of rearranged TCR beta genes was amplified from genomic DNA with a multiplex PCR assay. Amplified TCR beta libraries were sequenced as 87-base-pair reads on the Illumina HiSeq System. As for the original processing: Across the roughly 640 repertoires, a later analysis counted around 80 million unique TCR beta chains, approximately 10 million of which were shared by at least two donors. Raw reads were error-corrected and collapsed into unique sequences by a nearest-neighbor algorithm in which closely related sequences were merged to remove PCR and sequencing errors. To assign V, D and J gene segments, CDR3 sequences were aligned to IMGT reference sequences. For a sequence to be retained, at least a six-nucleotide match to both a V gene segment and a J gene segment was required. A rearrangement was called productive if the CDR3 had no stop codons and remained in frame with V and J, and every other rearrangement was called non-productive. Following IMGT convention, CDR3 was defined as the stretch from the second conserved V-encoded cysteine up to the conserved J-encoded phenylalanine. Sequences without an unambiguous match to a single V gene segment were excluded from the earlier analysis of several hundred of the donors. In an earlier analysis of 587 of the donors, V segments were called functional above 56.7% productive rearrangements and were called segregating when the between-donor standard deviation exceeded 5%. A statistical classification framework was developed to diagnose cytomegalovirus status using the catalog of TCR beta chain sequences. In a later analysis, V and J genes were assigned by comparing TCR nucleotide sequences against IMGT/GENE-DB human TR gene sequences. A later analysis assigned CDR3 sequences and most-parsimonious VDJ recombination scenarios with the TCRdist pipeline. In a later analysis, each TCR beta chain was defined by its CDR3 amino acid sequence together with its V-gene family, and reads without a unique V-gene family were excluded. In a later analysis, several hundred highly shared, low-generation-probability nucleotide sequences were removed to address suspected cross-contamination and a sequencing artifact. In a later analysis, a clonal expansion index for each public chain was calculated from normalized within-repertoire ranks of inferred template counts. Generation probabilities in a later analysis came from a VDJ recombination model fitted to out-of-frame rearrangements, and those results were checked against IGoR. Hypergeometric tests were used in a later analysis to score TCR-TCR, TCR-HLA and TCR-CMV co-occurrence, with a repertoire-size bias correction applied to the TCR pairs. In a later analysis, false discovery rates were estimated by permuting HLA or CMV assignments 20 times. In a later analysis, co-occurring TCRs were grouped with DBSCAN, and TCRdist sequence similarity was added when clustering was performed within HLA-allele-positive subsets. Repertoires with fewer than 30,000 or more than 120,000 public chains were left out of co-occurrence clustering, as were a handful of repertoires with anomalous nucleotide sharing. What TCRdb holds here is the immuneACCESS table cut down to in-frame rearrangements. Part of the clones is not present; checked against another copy, under half of the missing clones reflect an unresolved V gene, and the others are unexplained. The DNA gave D and trimming, while V, J and clone size come from that table. This sample holds roughly 150,000 clones; around 80% were observed only once. The top ten hold about 2.6% of the sample.

These data belong to a study of cytomegalovirus exposure and HLA in healthy donors (TCRdb year 2017). In the study overall: In an earlier analysis of roughly 590 of the donors, approximately 300 Gb of sequence data and 90 million to 130 million unique TCR beta sequences from 150 million to 200 million T cells were reported. An early release covering 550 to 650 HLA-typed donors comprised around 300 gigabases of sequencing data and around 80 million unique TCR sequences. The genetic ancestry cluster associated with self-reported Caucasian donors included about 84% of the 350 to 500 genotyped donors. The study was designed to test whether signatures of past pathogen exposure could be identified by cataloging public T cell receptors. The study profiled the T cell repertoires of hundreds of subjects by immunosequencing and related them to cytomegalovirus serostatus. Along with the approximately 670-subject first cohort, a separate validation cohort of over a hundred different subjects was used. To predict cytomegalovirus infection status, the study brought together high-throughput TCR immunosequencing, statistical association of individual TCRs with disease status, and machine learning. A later analysis re-examined previously published TCR beta repertoires from over 500 donors and added high-resolution HLA genotyping to investigate patterns of TCR occurrence. The later analysis used no new phenotypic data to find candidate immune exposures, relying instead on TCR beta sequences and their occurrence across donors. An earlier analysis of 450 to 750 of the donors used high-throughput TCR beta sequencing to judge whether each TCR beta V gene segment behaved as functional or pseudogenic. Donor age, sex, ethnicity and CMV serostatus were collected together with the repertoire data. In a later genetic analysis, genome-wide SNP genotypes for about three fifths of the roughly 670 donors were used, and that subset was treated as a discovery cohort. All discovery cohort repertoires had been generated using a single sequencing platform. Both class I and class II loci were covered by HLA typing, at four-digit resolution. The number of typed donors differed by locus: about 629-630 for A, B, C, DRB1 and DQB1; about 520 for DQA1; 606 for DPA1; and around 450 for DPB1. Roughly 5 DR-DQ haplotypes were handled as single units for association and clustering because linkage in the cohort was strong. Among around 400 genotyped donors of the cohort, an average of roughly 240,000 unique TCR beta nucleotide sequences were sequenced per donor, roughly 18% of them non-productive.

What the research found in general, with its limitations: When HLA alleles, especially DR and DQ, strongly co-occurred, attributing TCR associations to individual alleles was difficult. Several of the top co-occurrence clusters appeared to be linked to parvovirus B19, influenza, CMV and Epstein-Barr virus, according to a later analysis. The authors suggested that the approach could potentially be generalized to other disease states and immunological phenotypes. A group of highly shared sequence variants was considered likely to be a technical artifact of the sequencing pipeline. In an earlier analysis of some 550 of the donors, most TCR beta V segments were observed in productive rearrangements about 87% or about 30% of the time, broadly matching IMGT annotations. The classifier was reported to diagnose cytomegalovirus status with high specificity and sensitivity in both the original and validation cohorts. A later genetic analysis associated a missense DCLRE1C variant with V-gene and J-gene trimming of TCR beta chains, and an independent cohort replicated the association. In a later genetic analysis, fewer N-insertions in productive TCRs were reported among donors in an Asian-associated ancestry cluster than the roughly 700-donor mean. Linkage disequilibrium might explain the correlated functional status among segregating V segments, but an unknown experimental factor could not be ruled out. The only immune exposure information available for the cohort was CMV serostatus. In a later analysis, most CMV-associated TCR beta chains were found to appear HLA-restricted, with HLA associations seemingly driven largely by CMV exposure. A later analysis associated 16,951 TCR beta sequences with specific HLA alleles at a false discovery rate of 0.05. Across donors, most TCR sequences were observed very rarely, whereas some public TCRs were present in many individuals. A further reported finding was that TCR beta sequences accurately predicted the HLA-A and HLA-B alleles for most subjects in the first cohort. In a later analysis, TCR association rates were found to vary across HLA loci, with the most associated TCRs seen for DRB1 alleles and the fewest for HLA-C alleles. Because counts were too low, approximately 15 rarely observed V segments, including chromosome 9 orphons, were excluded from the earlier analysis of some 540 of the donors. HLA typing was unavailable for some donors at each locus, so association tests used only the typed subset. In vitro tests confirmed that a few of the cytomegalovirus-associated TCR beta chains recognize cytomegalovirus antigens. In a later analysis, HLA-associated TCR beta chains showed more clonal expansion and lower generation probabilities than non-associated chains that were equally common. The presence/absence analyses assumed that sequencing depth was roughly uniform across donors, and that assumption may not be true. Only TCR beta chains were sequenced in this cohort, and the absence of alpha or paired-chain data limited detectable features. A total of 150 to 200 TCR beta chains were listed by the study as associated with cytomegalovirus.

The cohort consisted of some 730 healthy bone marrow donors. At the time of sampling, every cohort member was nominally healthy, though immune exposures that went unrecorded were likely present. The donor tested CMV seronegative, placing the donor among the approximately 360 seronegative members of the cohort. Each donor provided a peripheral blood sample, and peripheral blood mononuclear cells were used for TCR beta sequencing. The Qiagen DNeasy Blood Extraction Kit was used to extract genomic DNA from the blood cell samples. Sequenced: PBMCs. The source of this sequence is a boy under 10 years old in good health and CMV-seronegative.

The CDR3 region has the sequence CASSLWGQATIGQYF. The DNA is TGTGCCAGCAGCTTATGGGGACAGGCCACCATCGGGCAGTACTTC. This receptor chain uses TRBV7-9 and TRBJ2-7; 8 of the junction bases match TRBD1. CDR1 is given as SEHNR and CDR2 as FQNEAQ, both from the germline V gene (reference sequence). Spanning cysteine to phenylalanine, the CDR3 consists of 15 amino acids. Of the read, only the CDR3 DNA is kept; its 45 bases are in frame from base 1. Trimming removed 2 bases from V and 9 bases from J; the gene matches leave 12 bases unexplained.